This T cell receptor (beta chain) was captured in a study of cytomegalovirus exposure and HLA in healthy donors. Study summary: An early release of data contained about 85 million unique TCRs, which came from HLA-typed donors.

CDR3 size: 15 residues. With V trimmed by 7 bases and J by 2 bases, 9 bases remained unmatched. Germline V gives CDR1 SQVTM, CDR2 ANQGSEA. Vbeta (60) and Jbeta (13) primers were used in the PCR. Some clones are missing from TCRdb's copy, which holds only in-frame ones; the method was immunoSEQ multiplex PCR. Among 150,000 to 200,000 clones, 55% to 75% were seen once, and the ten largest hold about 2.5%. The TCR comes from a human donor in good health. The sequencing input was PBMCs. This chain connects TRBV29-1 to TRBJ1-4, with TRBD1 matching over 8 bases. DNA of the CDR3: TGCAGCGCAGCTGGACAGGGACCGACTAATGAAAAACTGTTTTTT. Encoded protein: CSAAGQGPTNEKLFF.